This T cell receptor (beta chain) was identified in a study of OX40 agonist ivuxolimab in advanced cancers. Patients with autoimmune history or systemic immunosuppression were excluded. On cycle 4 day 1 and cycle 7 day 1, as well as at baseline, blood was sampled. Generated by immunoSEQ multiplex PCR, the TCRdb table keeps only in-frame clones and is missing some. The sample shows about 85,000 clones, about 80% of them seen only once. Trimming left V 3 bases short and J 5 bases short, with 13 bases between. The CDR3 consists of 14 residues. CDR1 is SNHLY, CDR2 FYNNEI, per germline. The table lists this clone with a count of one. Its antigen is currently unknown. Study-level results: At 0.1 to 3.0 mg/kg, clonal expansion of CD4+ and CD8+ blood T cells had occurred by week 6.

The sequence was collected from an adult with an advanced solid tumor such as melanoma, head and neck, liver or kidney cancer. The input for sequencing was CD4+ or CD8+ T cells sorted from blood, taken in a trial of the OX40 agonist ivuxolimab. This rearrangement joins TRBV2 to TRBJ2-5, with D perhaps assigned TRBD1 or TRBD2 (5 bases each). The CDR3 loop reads CASSDFGGGETQYF. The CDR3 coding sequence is TGTGCCAGCAGTGATTTTGGGGGTGGGGAGACCCAGTACTTC.